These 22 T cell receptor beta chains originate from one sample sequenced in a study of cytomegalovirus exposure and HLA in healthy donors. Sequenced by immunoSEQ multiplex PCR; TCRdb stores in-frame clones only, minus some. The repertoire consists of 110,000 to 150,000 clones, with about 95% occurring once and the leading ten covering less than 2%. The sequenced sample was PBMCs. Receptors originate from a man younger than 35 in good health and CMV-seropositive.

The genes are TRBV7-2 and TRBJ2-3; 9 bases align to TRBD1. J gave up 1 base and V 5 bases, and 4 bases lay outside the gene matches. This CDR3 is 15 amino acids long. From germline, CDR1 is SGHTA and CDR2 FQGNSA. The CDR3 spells CASSPDRGRTDTQYF. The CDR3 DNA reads TGTGCCAGCAGCCCGGACAGGGGTCGCACAGATACGCAGTATTTT.

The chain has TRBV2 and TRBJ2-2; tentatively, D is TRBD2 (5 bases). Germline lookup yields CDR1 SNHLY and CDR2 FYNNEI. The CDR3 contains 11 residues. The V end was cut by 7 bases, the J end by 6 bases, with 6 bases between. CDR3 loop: CASTEAGELFF. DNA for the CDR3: TGTGCCAGCACGGAGGCCGGGGAGCTGTTTTTT.

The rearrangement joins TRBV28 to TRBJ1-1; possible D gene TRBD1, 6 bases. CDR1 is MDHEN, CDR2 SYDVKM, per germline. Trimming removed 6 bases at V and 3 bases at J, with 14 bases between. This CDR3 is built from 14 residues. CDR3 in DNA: TGTGCCAGCAGCCTGAGGACAGCTCACACTGAAGCTTTCTTT. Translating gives CASSLRTAHTEAFF.

The DNA of the CDR3 is TGTGCCAGCAGCGACAGGGGGGCGAACACTGAAGCTTTCTTT. It yields the protein CASSDRGANTEAFF. V and J are TRBV6-1 and TRBJ1-1, with TRBD1 matching over 9 bases. The CDR3 contains 14 residues. Germline V gene sequence: CDR1 MNHNS, CDR2 SASEGT. The junction had 3 bases not matched to a gene; V was cut back by 6 bases and J by 1 base.

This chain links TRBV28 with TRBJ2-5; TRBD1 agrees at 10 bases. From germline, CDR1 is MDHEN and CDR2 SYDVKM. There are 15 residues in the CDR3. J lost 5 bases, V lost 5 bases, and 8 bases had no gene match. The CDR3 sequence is CASSPRDRGWETQYF. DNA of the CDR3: TGTGCCAGCAGTCCCCGGGACAGGGGATGGGAGACCCAGTACTTC.

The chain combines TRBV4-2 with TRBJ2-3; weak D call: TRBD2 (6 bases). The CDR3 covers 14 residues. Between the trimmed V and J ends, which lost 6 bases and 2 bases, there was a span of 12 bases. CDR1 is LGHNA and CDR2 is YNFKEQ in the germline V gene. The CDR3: CASSIAEYTDTQYF. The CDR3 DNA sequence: TGTGCCAGCAGTATAGCGGAGTACACAGATACGCAGTATTTT.

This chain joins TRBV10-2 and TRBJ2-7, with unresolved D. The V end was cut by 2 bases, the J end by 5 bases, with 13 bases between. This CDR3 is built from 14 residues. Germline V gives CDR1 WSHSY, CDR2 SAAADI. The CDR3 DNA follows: TGCGCCAGCAGTGAGAGACTGGTTTTCAACGAGCAGTACTTC. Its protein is CASSERLVFNEQYF.

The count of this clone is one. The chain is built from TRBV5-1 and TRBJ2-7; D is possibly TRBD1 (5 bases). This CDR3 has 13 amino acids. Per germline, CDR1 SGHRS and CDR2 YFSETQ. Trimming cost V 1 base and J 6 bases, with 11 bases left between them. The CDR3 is CASSLQGSTEQYF. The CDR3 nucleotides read TGCGCCAGCAGCTTGCAGGGCTCAACCGAGCAGTACTTC.

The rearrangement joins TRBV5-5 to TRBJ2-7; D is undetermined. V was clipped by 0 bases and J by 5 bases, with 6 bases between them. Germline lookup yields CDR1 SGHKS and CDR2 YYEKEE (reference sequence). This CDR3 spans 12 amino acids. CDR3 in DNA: TGTGCCAGCAGCTTGGTACGGGACGAGCAGTACTTC. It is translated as CASSLVRDEQYF.

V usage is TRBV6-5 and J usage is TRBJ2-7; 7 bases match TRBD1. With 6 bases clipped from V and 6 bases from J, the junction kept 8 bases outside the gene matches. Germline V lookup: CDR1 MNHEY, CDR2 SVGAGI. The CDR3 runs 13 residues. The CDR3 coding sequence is TGTGCCAGCAGCCGACAGGGTTTGGGCGAGCAGTACTTC. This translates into CASSRQGLGEQYF.

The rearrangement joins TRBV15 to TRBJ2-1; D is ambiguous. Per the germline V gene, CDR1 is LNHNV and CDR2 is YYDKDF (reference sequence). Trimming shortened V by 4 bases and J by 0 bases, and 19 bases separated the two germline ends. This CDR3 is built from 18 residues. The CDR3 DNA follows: TGTGCCACCAGCACCCTCGTACTCGGTAGGAGCTCCTACAATGAGCAGTTCTTC. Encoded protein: CATSTLVLGRSSYNEQFF. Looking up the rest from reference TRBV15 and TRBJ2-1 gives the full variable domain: DAMVIQNPRYQVTQFGKPVTLSCSQTLNHNVMYWYQQKSSQAPKLLFHYYDKDFNNEADTPDNFQSRRPNTSFCFLDIRSPGLGDTAMYLCATSTLVLGRSSYNEQFFGPGTRLTVL.

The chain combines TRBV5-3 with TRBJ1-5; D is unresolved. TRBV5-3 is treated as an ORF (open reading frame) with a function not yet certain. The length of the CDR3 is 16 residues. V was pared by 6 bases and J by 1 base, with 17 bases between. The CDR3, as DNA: TGTGCCAGAATTCGTCACGACTGGCCAAGCAATCAGCCCCAGCATTTT. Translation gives CARIRHDWPSNQPQHF.

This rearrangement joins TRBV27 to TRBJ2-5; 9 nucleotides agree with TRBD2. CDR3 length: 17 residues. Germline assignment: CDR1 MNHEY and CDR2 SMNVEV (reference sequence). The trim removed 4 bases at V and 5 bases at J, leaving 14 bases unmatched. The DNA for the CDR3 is TGTGCCAGCAGTTCCCCCTTGTTAGCGGGAGCAGTTGAGACCCAGTACTTC. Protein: CASSSPLLAGAVETQYF.

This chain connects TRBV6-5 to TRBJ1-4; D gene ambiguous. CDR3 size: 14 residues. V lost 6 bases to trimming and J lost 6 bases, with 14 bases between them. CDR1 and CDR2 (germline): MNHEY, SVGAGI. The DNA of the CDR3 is TGTGCCAGCAGACCGGCAGGAAATTATGAAAAACTGTTTTTT. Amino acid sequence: CASRPAGNYEKLFF.

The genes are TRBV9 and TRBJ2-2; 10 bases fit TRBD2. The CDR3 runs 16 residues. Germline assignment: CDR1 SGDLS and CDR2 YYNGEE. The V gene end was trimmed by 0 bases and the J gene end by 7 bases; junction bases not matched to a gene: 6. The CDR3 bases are TGTGCCAGCAGCGTAGAAAGGCTAGCGGGAGTCGGGGAGCTGTTTTTT. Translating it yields CASSVERLAGVGELFF.

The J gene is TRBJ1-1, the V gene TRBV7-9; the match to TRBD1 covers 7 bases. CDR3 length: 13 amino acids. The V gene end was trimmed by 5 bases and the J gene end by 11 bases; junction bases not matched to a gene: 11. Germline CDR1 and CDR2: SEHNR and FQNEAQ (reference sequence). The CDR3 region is CASSQAWTGGAFF. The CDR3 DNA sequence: TGTGCCAGCAGCCAAGCTTGGACAGGTGGGGCTTTCTTT.

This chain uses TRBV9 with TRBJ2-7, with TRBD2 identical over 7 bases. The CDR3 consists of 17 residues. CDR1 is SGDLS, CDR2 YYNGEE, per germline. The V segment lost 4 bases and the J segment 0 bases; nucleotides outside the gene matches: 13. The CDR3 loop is CASSPRFSLADSYEQYF. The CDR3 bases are TGTGCCAGCAGCCCCAGGTTCTCCCTAGCGGACTCCTACGAGCAGTACTTC. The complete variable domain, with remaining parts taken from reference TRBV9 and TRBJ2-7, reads DSGVTQTPKHLITATGQRVTLRCSPRSGDLSVYWYQQSLDQGLQFLIQYYNGEERAKGNILERFSAQQFPDLHSELNLSSLELGDSALYFCASSPRFSLADSYEQYFGPGTRLTVT.

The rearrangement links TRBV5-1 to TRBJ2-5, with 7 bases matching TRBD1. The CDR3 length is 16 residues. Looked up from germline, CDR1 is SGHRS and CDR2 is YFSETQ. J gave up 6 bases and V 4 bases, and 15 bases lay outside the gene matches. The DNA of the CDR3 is TGCGCCAGCAGCCCAGAACCGGGACAGCAGCAGAAGACCCAGTACTTC. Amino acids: CASSPEPGQQQKTQYF.

The CDR3 loop reads CASSQGGLAGEVAQFF. In DNA form, the CDR3 reads TGTGCCAGCAGCCAAGGGGGACTAGCGGGAGAAGTGGCGCAGTTCTTC. This rearrangement joins TRBV14 to TRBJ2-1; 14 bases fit TRBD2. The CDR3 has 16 residues. V shed 1 base and J 12 bases; nucleotides not matched to a gene: 8. The V gene's germline CDR1 is SGHDN and CDR2 FVKESK.

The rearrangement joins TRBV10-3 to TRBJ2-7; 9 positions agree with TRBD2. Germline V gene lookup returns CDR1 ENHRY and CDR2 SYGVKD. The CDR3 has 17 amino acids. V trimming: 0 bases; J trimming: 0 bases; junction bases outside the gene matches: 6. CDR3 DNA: TGTGCCATCAGTGAGTCGACGGGTAGCGGGAGCTCCTACGAGCAGTACTTC. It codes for CAISESTGSGSSYEQYF.

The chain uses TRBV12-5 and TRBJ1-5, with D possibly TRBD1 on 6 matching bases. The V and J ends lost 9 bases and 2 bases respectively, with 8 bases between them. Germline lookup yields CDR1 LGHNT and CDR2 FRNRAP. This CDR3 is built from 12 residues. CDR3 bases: TGTGCTAGCGCAGGGGGCAATCAGCCCCAGCATTTT. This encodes CASAGGNQPQHF.

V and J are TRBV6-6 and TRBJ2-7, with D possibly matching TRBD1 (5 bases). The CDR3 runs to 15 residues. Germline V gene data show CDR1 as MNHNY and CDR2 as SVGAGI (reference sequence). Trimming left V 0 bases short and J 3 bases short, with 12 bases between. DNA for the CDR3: TGTGCCAGCAGTTACTCTTTGGCGGACAACTACGAGCAGTACTTC. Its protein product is CASSYSLADNYEQYF.